A selection of T cell receptor beta chains follows, all from one sample in a study of cytomegalovirus exposure and HLA in healthy donors. The method was immunoSEQ multiplex PCR; TCRdb's version includes in-frame clones alone and lacks a portion of them. This sample has tens of thousands of clones, with about 71% found just once. The specimen sequenced was PBMCs. The receptors were gathered from a woman in her 50s in good health and CMV-seropositive. Both conserved end residues are part of each CDR3. The D gene is left open where the match is weak. The size field is filled for only some rows; it gives once, few, many or a size class.

>-|TRBJ1-1|TRBD1|TRBV10-1
TGCGCCAGCAGTTCAAACAGGGGGGGGACTGAAGCTTTCTTT
CASSSNRGGTEAFF
>-|TRBJ2-3|-|TRBV11-1
TGTGCCAGCAGCTTCCACTTCGAAATCACAGATACGCAGTATTTT
CASSFHFEITDTQYF
>few|TRBJ2-2|TRBD1|TRBV27
TGTGCCAGCAAACTGACAGGGGCCGGGGAGCTGTTTTTT
CASKLTGAGELFF
>-|TRBJ2-7|-|TRBV5-1
TGCGCCAGCACCCCGAGGGCAGGGGCTATCGACGAGCAGTACTTC
CASTPRAGAIDEQYF
>few|TRBJ2-2|TRBD2|TRBV5-4
TGTGCCAGCGCCTCGGCGGTCGGGGGGGCCCCCGGGGAGCTGTTTTTT
CASASAVGGAPGELFF
>few|TRBJ2-3|TRBD2|TRBV10-2
TGCGCCAGCAGCAGACTAGCGGGGGGGGCCCCCACAGATACGCAGTATTTT
CASSRLAGGAPTDTQYF
>-|TRBJ2-7|TRBD1|TRBV29-1
TGCAGCGTTGGCTACCGGACAGGGGCCTACGAGCAGTACTTC
CSVGYRTGAYEQYF
>-|TRBJ1-4|-|TRBV10-1
TGCGCCAGCAGTGAGAGGGGAGAAAAACTGTTTTTT
CASSERGEKLFF
>-|TRBJ1-2|TRBD1|TRBV4-3
TGCGCCAGCAGCCAAGGCCGACAGGGGTTCTCTATTATGGGCTACACCTTC
CASSQGRQGFSIMGYTF
>few|TRBJ2-7|TRBD2|TRBV7-9
TGTGCCAGCAGCACCCTAGCGGGGGAAGGTTACGAGCAGTACTTC
CASSTLAGEGYEQYF
>-|TRBJ2-3|TRBD1|TRBV6-5
TGTGCCAGCAGTTACAACAGGGGGCACTTCACAGATACGCAGTATTTT
CASSYNRGHFTDTQYF
>-|TRBJ1-4|-|TRBV4-3
TGCGCCAGCTCTAGCTACCTTAATGAAAAACTGTTTTTT
CASSSYLNEKLFF
>-|TRBJ2-5|TRBD2|TRBV9
TGTGCCAGCAGCGGGTCAGCGGGGGGTTCGGAGACCCAGTACTTC
CASSGSAGGSETQYF
>-|TRBJ2-5|TRBD2|TRBV19
TGTGCCAGTAGAGCCGGGACTACGGGCAAGACCCAGTACTTC
CASRAGTTGKTQYF
>-|TRBJ1-6|TRBD1|TRBV18
TGTGCCAGCTCACCGTACCAGGGGGACTCACCCCTCCACTTT
CASSPYQGDSPLHF
>once|TRBJ1-5|TRBD1|TRBV4-3
TGCGCCAGCAGCCAAGATGAGGGGGCAGGGGGCCTGCCCCAGCATTTT
CASSQDEGAGGLPQHF
>-|TRBJ1-3|-|TRBV30
TGTGCCTGGAGTACAGGGTCTGACGGAAACACCATATATTTT
CAWSTGSDGNTIYF
>-|TRBJ1-1|-|TRBV7-2
TGTGCCAGCACCCCCTGGGGCGCGGGGACTGAAGCTTTCTTT
CASTPWGAGTEAFF
>-|TRBJ1-2|-|TRBV5-1
TGCGCCAGCAGCTTATCATCGGGAGAGGAGGGCTACACCTTC
CASSLSSGEEGYTF
>-|TRBJ2-1|TRBD2|TRBV9
TGTGCCAGCAGCGTATTGTCTAGCGGGAGCGGAGATGAGCAGTTCTTC
CASSVLSSGSGDEQFF
>-|TRBJ2-1|TRBD1|TRBV15
TGTGCCACCAGCAGAGTCAAAGGACAGGGCGGTGGTGAGCAGTTCTTC
CATSRVKGQGGGEQFF
>-|TRBJ1-3|-|TRBV5-4
TGTGCCAGCAGCGACCAGAGGGGGTCTGGAAACACCATATATTTT
CASSDQRGSGNTIYF
>-|TRBJ1-5|-|TRBV6-1
TGTGCCAGCAGTGTCAGGGAAAGGGATCAGCCCCAGCATTTT
CASSVRERDQPQHF
>-|TRBJ1-2|-|TRBV10-3
TGTGCCATCAGTGAAAACAGAGACTATAACTATGGCTACACCTTC
CAISENRDYNYGYTF
>-|TRBJ1-2|-|TRBV4-1
TGCGCCAGCAGCCAAGAGGGCAATCACTATGGCTACACCTTC
CASSQEGNHYGYTF
>-|TRBJ1-1|-|TRBV7-9
TGTGCCAGCAGAGATACAGGGAACACTGAAGCTTTCTTT
CASRDTGNTEAFF
>-|TRBJ2-2|TRBD2|TRBV11-3
TGTGCCAGCAGGTCAGGACTAGCGGACACCGGGGAGCTGTTTTTT
CASRSGLADTGELFF
>-|TRBJ2-3|TRBD1|TRBV7-6
TGTGCCAGCAGCCTACAGGGGGGCACAGATACGCAGTATTTT
CASSLQGGTDTQYF
>-|TRBJ2-3|-|TRBV7-2
TGTGCCAGCAGCTTAATAGCGTCCTACACAGATACGCAGTATTTT
CASSLIASYTDTQYF
>few|TRBJ2-7|-|TRBV21-1
TGTGCCAGCAGGGCCCATGGGGGGGAGAGCTACGAGCAGTACTTC
CASRAHGGESYEQYF
>-|TRBJ1-4|-|TRBV10-3
TGTGCCATCAGTGAGTCGACGGGGGGCACTAATGAAAAACTGTTTTTT
CAISESTGGTNEKLFF
>-|TRBJ2-7|TRBD2|TRBV11-3
TGTGCCAGCAGCTTAGAGGGTAGCGGGAGAATCTACGAGCAGTACTTC
CASSLEGSGRIYEQYF
>-|TRBJ2-2|TRBD1|TRBV19
TGTGCCAGTAGTAAACAGGGGGTTTGGAACACCGGGGAGCTGTTTTTT
CASSKQGVWNTGELFF
>-|TRBJ2-7|TRBD1|TRBV6-6
TGTGCCAGCAGGCACCGGGACAGCAAGTCCGAGCAGTACTTC
CASRHRDSKSEQYF
>-|TRBJ1-2|-|TRBV29-1
TGCAGCGTTGGACAGTCCCCCAACTATGGCTACACCTTC
CSVGQSPNYGYTF
>-|TRBJ2-1|TRBD2|TRBV11-2
TGTGCCAGCAGCTTAAGACTAGCGGGGGTCTACAATGAGCAGTTCTTC
CASSLRLAGVYNEQFF
>few|TRBJ2-2|TRBD1|TRBV5-1
TGCGCCAGCAGCTTGGGACAGGGGATCCGGGAGCTGTTTTTT
CASSLGQGIRELFF
>-|TRBJ2-1|TRBD2|TRBV10-3
TGTGCCACCAGTTTCGGGCGGGGGGGCCTCGATGAGCAGTTCTTC
CATSFGRGGLDEQFF
>-|TRBJ1-1|-|TRBV11-2
TGTGCCAGCAGCTTAGTTCAGGGGCTGGCTTTCTTT
CASSLVQGLAFF
>few|TRBJ2-7|TRBD2|TRBV11-2
TGTGCCAGCAGCGTAACTAGCGGAGACGCGTACGAGCAGTACTTC
CASSVTSGDAYEQYF
>-|TRBJ2-7|-|TRBV6-5
TGTGCCAGCAGTTACACGTCTAGGTCCCGCTCCTACGAGCAGTACTTC
CASSYTSRSRSYEQYF
>-|TRBJ1-2|TRBD1|TRBV11-2
TGTGCCAGCAGGGGACAGGGGCGAGAAGGCTACACCTTC
CASRGQGREGYTF
>-|TRBJ2-1|TRBD2|TRBV11-3
TGTGCCAGCAGCAAAGGACTAGCGGATAACAATGAGCAGTTCTTC
CASSKGLADNNEQFF